The 18 T cell receptor beta chains reported below all come from one sample, sequenced in a study of PD-L1 blockade in urothelial cancer. The protocol was immunoSEQ multiplex PCR, while the TCRdb copy is restricted to in-frame clones and leaves out a portion. The sample records 35,000 to 45,000 clones, about 90% being singletons. Time point denoted: peripheral blood 6 weeks after treatment start. The sample consisted of PBMCs, taken around atezolizumab (anti-PD-L1) treatment. These receptor sequences come from a man aged 65 to 85 with urothelial cancer.

V and J are TRBV19 and TRBJ1-5; D is possibly TRBD1 (5 bases). Germline values: CDR1 LNHDA, CDR2 SQIVND (reference sequence). V lost 4 bases and J 0 bases, leaving 13 bases between the germline ends. This CDR3 has 16 residues. The DNA for the CDR3 is TGTGCCAGTAGTAGGGTACAGGTGCTTAGCAATCAGCCCCAGCATTTT. Translation gives CASSRVQVLSNQPQHF.

The chain employs TRBV7-8 and TRBJ2-1; D may be TRBD2 (6 bases). The V gene lost 7 bases and the J gene lost 4 bases, with 20 bases spanning the gap. The CDR3 extends over 16 amino acids. CDR1 and CDR2 from the germline V gene are SGHVS and FQNEAQ. The CDR3 is CASTLGASEYYNEQFF. The CDR3 bases are TGTGCCAGCACCCTAGGGGCTAGCGAATATTACAATGAGCAGTTCTTC.

The chain uses TRBV6-1 and TRBJ2-6; tentatively, D is TRBD1 (5 bases). The CDR3 runs 16 residues. Germline V gene sequence: CDR1 MNHNS, CDR2 SASEGT. Deletions cut 3 bases from V and 5 bases from J, with 14 bases between. CDR3 DNA: TGTGCCAGCAGTGACGCTGGGTCAGGGCGGGCCAACGTCCTGACTTTC. Translating gives CASSDAGSGRANVLTF.

V is TRBV2 and J is TRBJ2-3; a possible D gene is TRBD2 (5 bases). The V end was cut by 1 base, the J end by 9 bases, with 11 bases between. The CDR3 spans 13 residues. CDR1 and CDR2 (germline): SNHLY, FYNNEI. The CDR3 sequence: CASSEERERTQYF. The CDR3, as DNA: TGTGCCAGCAGTGAAGAGAGGGAACGAACGCAGTATTTT. Full variable domain (missing parts from reference TRBV2 and TRBJ2-3): EPEVTQTPSHQVTQMGQEVILRCVPISNHLYFYWYRQILGQKVEFLVSFYNNEISEKSEIFDDQFSVERPDGSNFTLKIRSTKLEDSAMYFCASSEERERTQYFGPGTRLTVL.

As to this clone: At one boundary the junction diverges from the germline segment, which might be a read error. V and J are TRBV27 and TRBJ2-7; 7 bases are shared with TRBD2. The CDR3 covers 13 residues. In germline, CDR1 is MNHEY, CDR2 SMNVEV (reference sequence). CDR3 sequence: CATSRGVPYEQYF. As DNA, the CDR3 is TGTGCCACCAGTCGGGGGGTTCCCTACGAGCAGTACTTC.

This clone was counted a single time. The genes are TRBV28 and TRBJ1-2, with 7 bases identical to TRBD1. V dropped 10 bases and J dropped 2; count of bases not matched to a gene: 4. CDR3 length: 12 amino acids. CDR1 is MDHEN and CDR2 is SYDVKM in the germline V gene. CDR3 nucleotide sequence: TGTGCCACCCCGGGACAGAACTATGGCTACACCTTC. Protein sequence: CATPGQNYGYTF.

The chain carries TRBV27 and TRBJ2-7; the match to TRBD2 covers 13 bases. The CDR3 has 14 residues. V was clipped by 6 bases and J by 7 bases; unmatched bases: 6. Germline CDR1 is MNHEY and CDR2 is SMNVEV (reference sequence). CDR3 amino acids: CASRGTSGMGEQYF. CDR3 bases: TGTGCCAGCAGGGGGACTAGCGGGATGGGTGAGCAGTACTTC.

This clone was detected only a few times. V gene TRBV19 combines with J gene TRBJ2-2; D ambiguous. Trimming left V 7 bases short and J 7 bases short, with 7 bases between. Germline loops: CDR1 LNHDA, CDR2 SQIVND (reference sequence). The CDR3 consists of 11 residues. The CDR3 reads CASNMRGELFF. The DNA of the CDR3 is TGTGCCAGTAATATGCGCGGGGAGCTGTTTTTT.

This clone has a single count. The CDR3 loop is CASSLDYSWPSEQYF. The CDR3 nucleotides read TGCGCCAGCAGCTTGGATTATTCGTGGCCTTCCGAGCAGTACTTC. V usage is TRBV5-1 and J usage is TRBJ2-7; D not resolved. V shed 0 bases and J shed 6 bases, with 16 bases lying between them. This CDR3 is built from 15 residues. Germline lookup yields CDR1 SGHRS and CDR2 YFSETQ. Combining the CDR3 with reference TRBV5-1 and TRBJ2-7 gives the whole variable domain KAGVTQTPRYLIKTRGQQVTLSCSPISGHRSVSWYQQTPGQGLQFLFEYFSETQRNKGNFPGRFSGRQFSNSRSEMNVSTLELGDSALYLCASSLDYSWPSEQYFGPGTRLTVT.

The chain employs TRBV5-1 and TRBJ2-2; maybe TRBD1 (6 bases). The germline V gene encodes CDR1 SGHRS and CDR2 YFSETQ. This CDR3 spans 15 amino acids. V shed 4 bases and J shed 3 bases, with 13 bases lying between them. CDR3 DNA sequence: TGCGCCAGCAGCCCAGGACAGTTTTACACCGGGGAGCTGTTTTTT. Translated, it gives CASSPGQFYTGELFF.

The rearrangement links TRBV15 to TRBJ1-1; the D is unclear. Trimming took off 0 bases at V and 4 bases at J, with 12 bases between the two ends. The CDR3 length is 15 residues. Germline V CDR1 and CDR2: LNHNV, YYDKDF (reference sequence). In DNA form, the CDR3 reads TGTGCCACCAGCAGAGAACACGCAGGTGGCACTGAAGCTTTCTTT. Translation gives CATSREHAGGTEAFF.

The chain couples TRBV28 to TRBJ1-1, with 7 bases fitting TRBD1. Germline V gene lookup returns CDR1 MDHEN and CDR2 SYDVKM. Unmatched junction bases numbered 3, after V lost 4 bases and J lost 1 base. CDR3 length equals 14 residues. CDR3 coding DNA: TGTGCCAGCAGTTCCGGGACAGCGAACACTGAAGCTTTCTTT. This gives the protein CASSSGTANTEAFF.

V is TRBV28 and J is TRBJ2-3; the match to TRBD2 covers 9 bases. V shed 5 bases, J shed 2 bases, and the junction held 8 bases outside the gene matches. Per the germline V gene, CDR1 is MDHEN and CDR2 is SYDVKM. There are 16 residues in the CDR3. The DNA of the CDR3 is TGTGCCAGCAGTACAAAGACTAGCGGATCCACAGATACGCAGTATTTT. Its protein product is CASSTKTSGSTDTQYF. Full variable domain (outside the CDR3, taken from reference TRBV28 and TRBJ2-3): DVKVTQSSRYLVKRTGEKVFLECVQDMDHENMFWYRQDPGLGLRLIYFSYDVKMKEKGDIPEGYSVSREKKERFSLILESASTNQTSMYLCASSTKTSGSTDTQYFGPGTRLTVL.

Here the CDR3 DNA reads TGCAGCGTTGGTTCGGCAGGGGCAGAGACCCAGTACTTC. Its protein is CSVGSAGAETQYF. The rearrangement uses TRBV29-1 and TRBJ2-5, with D tentatively TRBD1 (6 bases). Deletions cut 4 bases from V and 4 bases from J, with 13 bases between. Germline V gene sequence: CDR1 SQVTM, CDR2 ANQGSEA. The CDR3 has 13 amino acids.

This clone was counted a few times. The V gene is TRBV19, the J gene TRBJ2-2, with TRBD2 as a possible D gene (5 bases). Germline values: CDR1 LNHDA, CDR2 SQIVND (reference sequence). With 8 bases removed from V and 4 bases from J, the gap between germline ends came to 14 bases. The length of the CDR3 is 14 residues. DNA of the CDR3: TGTGCCAGTCGGACTCGCCTCTTCACCGGGGAGCTGTTTTTT. Its translation is CASRTRLFTGELFF.

The gene calls are TRBV5-6 and TRBJ2-3, with 7 bases lining up with TRBD2. Trimming at V came to 3 bases and at J to 4 bases, leaving 5 bases not matched to a gene. The CDR3 runs 14 residues. Looked up from germline, CDR1 is SGHDT and CDR2 is YYEEEE. The CDR3 loop reads CASSSGTMPDTQYF. CDR3 DNA: TGTGCCAGCAGCTCAGGGACTATGCCAGATACGCAGTATTTT.

This rearrangement joins TRBV5-5 to TRBJ2-7; D is undetermined. The CDR3 extends over 14 amino acids. CDR1 SGHKS and CDR2 YYEKEE come from the germline V gene (reference sequence). V gave up 2 bases and J gave up 0 bases, with 9 bases separating them. The CDR3: CASSFNTRSYEQYF. In nucleotides, the CDR3 is TGTGCCAGCAGCTTTAACACCCGCTCCTACGAGCAGTACTTC.

The chain uses TRBV5-4 and TRBJ2-1; 9 nucleotides agree with TRBD2. Germline loops: CDR1 SGHNT, CDR2 YYREEE (reference sequence). V lost 1 base to trimming and J lost 8 bases; unmatched junction nucleotides: 10. The CDR3 is 16 residues long. CDR3 DNA sequence: TGTGCCAGCAGCTTGAAAGGGCTAGCGGGACGCGATGAGCAGTTCTTC. Protein: CASSLKGLAGRDEQFF.